Following are 21 T cell receptor beta chains from one sample sequenced in a study of post-analysis software for immune sequencing data. Notes on the study in general: Several TRBV segments occurring more often in patients than controls included TRBV5-6, TRBV5-1 and TRBV20-1.

Which antigens these TCRs recognize remains unknown. Prepared libraries of TCR beta cDNA carried unique molecular identifiers. TCRdb fed the PCR reads into MiXCR, producing one record per CDR3 protein. The sample carries under 900,000 distinct CDR3 sequences, approximately 50% recorded once. Sequenced: blood. Every receptor here comes from a girl aged 10 to 17 with multiple sclerosis.

The CDR3 sequence is CASSFSGDNSPLHF. CDR3 nucleotides: TGTGCCAGCAGCTTCTCAGGGGATAATTCACCCCTCCACTTT. The chain combines TRBV7-9 with TRBJ1-6; maybe TRBD1 (6 bases). CDR1 SEHNR and CDR2 FQNEAQ come from the germline V gene (reference sequence). Trimming cost V 3 bases and J 5 bases, with 8 bases left between them. The CDR3 totals 14 residues. The full variable domain, rest sourced from reference TRBV7-9 and TRBJ1-6, is DTGVSQNPRHKITKRGQNVTFRCDPISEHNRLYWYRQTLGQGPEFLTYFQNEAQLEKSRLLSDRFSAERPKGSFSTLEIQRTEQGDSAMYLCASSFSGDNSPLHFGNGTRLTVT.

This clonotype came up a few times. The CDR3 sequence is CSVGAAYYNEQFF. The CDR3 DNA follows: TGCAGCGTTGGGGCGGCGTACTACAATGAGCAGTTCTTC. The rearrangement uses TRBV29-1 and TRBJ2-1; D remains unclear. CDR1 and CDR2 from the germline V gene are SQVTM and ANQGSEA. The CDR3 totals 13 residues. Trimming removed 4 bases at V and 3 bases at J, with 10 bases between.

The V gene is TRBV12-3 or TRBV12-4, the J gene TRBJ2-1, with D perhaps matching TRBD1 (5 bases). This CDR3 is 14 amino acids long. Trimming took off 6 bases at V and 6 bases at J, with 15 bases between the two ends. The CDR3 DNA sequence: TGTGCCAGCAGGTTTACCAGGGCCTCCAATGAGCAGTTCTTC. Translated: CASRFTRASNEQFF.

The chain recombines TRBV29-1 with TRBJ2-5; D gene unclear. Matching the DNA end better, TRBJ2-7 makes the J call doubtful. CDR3 length equals 14 residues. CDR1 SQVTM and CDR2 ANQGSEA come from the germline V gene. The CDR3 reads CSVCNRLSPDEQYF. DNA for the CDR3: TGCAGCGTTTGTAATCGGCTTTCCCCGGACGAGCAGTACTTC.

The V and J genes are TRBV7-9 and TRBJ2-1; the D is unclear. The CDR3 is made up of 13 amino acids. Germline CDR1 is SEHNR and CDR2 is FQNEAQ (reference sequence). The V and J ends lost 3 bases and 0 bases respectively, with 3 bases between them. In DNA, the CDR3 is TGTGCCAGCAGCTTCTACTCCTACAATGAGCAGTTCTTC. This sequence encodes CASSFYSYNEQFF.

This clonotype was seen only a few times. The V gene is TRBV10-3, the J gene TRBJ2-7, with 8 bases that match TRBD1. CDR1 is ENHRY, CDR2 SYGVKD, per germline. After removal of 2 bases from V and 6 bases from J, the junction contained 3 bases not matched to a gene. This CDR3 is built from 13 residues. DNA for the CDR3: TGTGCCATCAGTGAGGCAGGGGGCGGCGAGCAGTACTTC. Its translation: CAISEAGGGEQYF.

There are a few counts of this clonotype. J is TRBJ1-2 and V is TRBV7-2, with D uncertain. The germline V and J ends were trimmed by 4 bases and 8 bases, with 2 bases remaining between them. CDR3 length equals 9 residues. In germline, CDR1 is SGHTA, CDR2 FQGNSA. CDR3 protein: CASSSGYTF. The CDR3 DNA sequence: TGTGCCAGCAGCTCGGGCTACACCTTC.

This clonotype was counted between two and nine times. V and J are TRBV27 and TRBJ2-7, with 10 positions matching TRBD2. The germline gives CDR1 MNHEY, CDR2 SMNVEV (reference sequence). The ends lost 6 bases at V and 1 base at J; junction bases unmatched: 9. The CDR3 is 16 amino acids. CDR3 amino acids: CASSLWLAGVSYEQYF. CDR3 DNA: TGTGCCAGCAGCCTATGGCTAGCGGGGGTATCCTACGAGCAGTACTTC.

The chain combines TRBV7-2 with TRBJ2-7; 7 positions match TRBD2. CDR1 and CDR2 from the germline V gene are SGHTA and FQGNSA. The ends lost 2 bases at V and 2 bases at J; junction bases unmatched: 12. The CDR3 totals 17 residues. CDR3 amino acids: CASSLLGAGLIAYEQYF. The CDR3 bases are TGTGCCAGCAGCTTACTCGGAGCGGGGTTGATCGCCTACGAGCAGTACTTC.

The chain's CDR3 is CASGSVTATRETQYF. CDR3 in DNA: TGTGCCAGCGGGTCCGTGACAGCTACCAGGGAGACCCAGTACTTC. The chain links TRBV12-3 or TRBV12-4 to TRBJ2-5, with a tentative D call TRBD1 (5 bases). The CDR3 runs to 15 residues. V was trimmed by 8 bases and J by 5 bases, leaving 21 bases between them.

This clonotype was picked up a small number of times. J is TRBJ2-7 and V is TRBV7-9; maybe TRBD1 (8 bases). Trimming left V 7 bases short and J 5 bases short, with 18 bases between. The CDR3 is 14 amino acids. CDR1 is SEHNR, CDR2 FQNEAQ, per germline (reference sequence). CDR3 amino acids: CASTLRTGRDEQYF. In nucleotides, the CDR3 is TGTGCCAGCACCCTGCGGACAGGGAGGGACGAGCAGTACTTC.

V and J are TRBV7-2 and TRBJ2-4, with D tentatively TRBD2 (6 bases). The J call may be incorrect, as the DNA end agrees better with TRBJ2-7. The CDR3 sequence is 13 residues long. Germline CDR1 and CDR2: SGHTA and FQGNSA. As DNA, the CDR3 is TGTGCCAGCAGCTTAGTGCGGGGCCACGAGCAGTACTTC. Translated: CASSLVRGHEQYF.

This chain connects TRBV6-5 to TRBJ2-5; 9 bases map to TRBD1. The junction had 12 bases not matched to a gene; V was cut back by 6 bases and J by 4 bases. Germline CDR1 and CDR2: MNHEY and SVGAGI. The CDR3 runs 16 residues. The CDR3: CASRNAGTGLGETQYF. As DNA, the CDR3 is TGTGCCAGCAGAAACGCCGGGACAGGGTTAGGAGAGACCCAGTACTTC.

This chain joins TRBV20-1 and TRBJ2-4; 14 nucleotides line up with TRBD2. This CDR3 is built from 15 residues. Per the germline V gene, CDR1 is DFQATT and CDR2 is SNEGSKA (reference sequence). V shed 4 bases and J 6 bases; nucleotides not matched to a gene: 5. The CDR3 here is CSATGGTSGRNIQYF. DNA for the CDR3: TGCAGTGCTACCGGCGGGACTAGCGGGAGAAACATTCAGTACTTC.

This clonotype came up a few times. The rearrangement links TRBV5-1 to TRBJ2-4; D unresolved. Matching the DNA end better, TRBJ2-7 makes the J call doubtful. This CDR3 has 14 amino acids. The germline gives CDR1 SGHRS, CDR2 YFSETQ. CDR3 in DNA: TGCGCCAGCAGCTTGTATGGCTTAACCTACGAGCAGTACTTC. Protein sequence: CASSLYGLTYEQYF.

The chain is built from TRBV10-3 and TRBJ2-1; the match to TRBD2 covers 9 bases. The V segment lost 6 bases and the J segment 4 bases; nucleotides outside the gene matches: 4. Looked up from germline, CDR1 is ENHRY and CDR2 is SYGVKD. The CDR3 totals 14 residues. The CDR3 DNA reads TGTGCCATCAGGGGCGGGGGGGAGTACAATGAGCAGTTCTTC. Protein sequence: CAIRGGGEYNEQFF.

The chain couples TRBV12-3 or TRBV12-4 to TRBJ2-1; D is ambiguous. V was clipped by 6 bases and J by 8 bases, with 8 bases between them. This CDR3 has 11 amino acids. This CDR3 is CASRWRDEQFF. In DNA form, the CDR3 reads TGTGCCAGCAGATGGAGAGATGAGCAGTTCTTC.

V gene TRBV29-1 combines with J gene TRBJ2-7; 7 bases match TRBD1. From germline, CDR1 is SQVTM and CDR2 ANQGSEA. The V and J ends lost 3 bases and 2 bases, in that order; junction bases with no gene match: 7. This CDR3 has 14 amino acids. The CDR3 sequence: CSVEEQGITYEQYF. In DNA, the CDR3 is TGCAGCGTTGAGGAACAGGGGATCACCTACGAGCAGTACTTC.

This clonotype appeared a few times. V and J are TRBV5-1 and TRBJ2-5; TRBD1 aligns across 10 bases. The CDR3 runs 16 residues. The V gene end was trimmed by 3 bases and the J gene end by 2 bases; junction bases not matched to a gene: 7. Per the germline V gene, CDR1 is SGHRS and CDR2 is YFSETQ. The CDR3 coding sequence is TGCGCCAGCAGCTGGGGGACAGGGGCGATTCAAGAGACCCAGTACTTC. It specifies CASSWGTGAIQETQYF.

The chain combines TRBV10-3 with TRBJ2-5; TRBD2 aligns across 13 bases. V shed 4 bases, J shed 5 bases, and the junction held 7 bases outside the gene matches. The CDR3 has 16 amino acids. Germline values: CDR1 ENHRY, CDR2 SYGVKD. The CDR3 DNA is TGTGCCATCAGTGCCGGACTAGCGGGAGTGGGGGAGACCCAGTACTTC. It yields the protein CAISAGLAGVGETQYF.

The chain couples TRBV6-1 to TRBJ2-7; 7 positions agree with TRBD1. Germline CDR1 and CDR2: MNHNS and SASEGT. V shed 6 bases and J 1 base; nucleotides not matched to a gene: 15. The CDR3 sequence is 17 residues long. The CDR3 DNA is TGTGCCAGCAGCCAACCCGAACACAGGGGATCTTCCTACGAGCAGTACTTC. Translation: CASSQPEHRGSSYEQYF.